A selection of T cell receptor beta chains follows, all from one sample in a study of response to subunit inactivated influenza vaccine. One entry per CDR3 protein results from TCRdb running MiXCR on the RT-PCR reads. The sample holds about 310,000 distinct CDR3 sequences; 22% are singletons and the top ten take about 9.3%. This material consisted of PBMCs from blood, taken about 20 months after vaccination. These receptors were obtained from a man in his fifties or sixties who received an inactivated influenza vaccine. Both conserved end residues are part of each CDR3. D genes are given only for firm matches. Expanded clones are given a class, and other clones once, few, many or no size at all.

D gene	V gene	clone size	J gene	CDR3 length	CDR3 DNA	CDR3 protein
NA	TRBV7-2	few	TRBJ1-4	14	TGTGCCAGCAGCCTCCGACGGGAAAGTGAAAAACTGTTTTTT	CASSLRRESEKLFF
NA	TRBV5-1	few	TRBJ2-1	14	TGCGCCAGCAGTGGGGGGGCAGGATTAAATGAGCAGTTCTTC	CASSGGAGLNEQFF
NA	TRBV5-6	few	TRBJ1-4	12	TGTGCCAGCAGCTCGGACGCCGAAAAACTGTTTTTT	CASSSDAEKLFF
TRBD1	TRBV12-3/TRBV12-4	many	TRBJ1-1	13	TGTGCCAGCAACCCGGACAGGCGGGATGAAGCTTTCTTT	CASNPDRRDEAFF
TRBD1	TRBV10-3	few	TRBJ1-2	13	TGTGCCATCAGTCGGGACAGATTCTATGGCTACACCTTC	CAISRDRFYGYTF
NA	TRBV4-3	few	TRBJ1-1	15	TGCGCCAGCAGCCAAGAATGGGATGATCGCACTGAAGCTTTCTTT	CASSQEWDDRTEAFF
TRBD2	TRBV12-3/TRBV12-4	NA	TRBJ2-1	12	TGTGCCAGCAGCACTAGCGGGGGGGGGCAGTTCTTC	CASSTSGGGQFF
NA	TRBV15	NA	TRBJ2-3	15	TGTGCCACCAGCAGAGATTCACAGACTCCAGATACGCAGTATTTT	CATSRDSQTPDTQYF
NA	TRBV6-1	few	TRBJ1-3	15	TGTGCCAGCAGTGAATCGTCCGGTTCTGGAAACACCATATATTTT	CASSESSGSGNTIYF
NA	TRBV13	few	TRBJ1-5	14	TGTGCCAGCAGCTACAGGGCTAGCAATCAGCCCCAGCATTTT	CASSYRASNQPQHF
NA	TRBV27	few	TRBJ1-4	15	TGTGCCAGCAGGCTCACGAGAGGAATGGTGTCTAAACTGTTTTTT	CASRLTRGMVSKLFF
NA	TRBV20-1	NA	TRBJ2-2	14	TGCAGTGCTCCGTCTGGGGGTAACACCGGGGAGCTGTTTTTT	CSAPSGGNTGELFF
NA	TRBV12-3/TRBV12-4	many	TRBJ1-1	13	TGTGCCAGCTCTCGGGGGCCTCTCAATGAAGCTTTCTTT	CASSRGPLNEAFF
TRBD2	TRBV7-6	NA	TRBJ2-1	15	TGTGCCAGCAGCCAAGCTAGCGGGGGATACAATGAGCAGTTCTTC	CASSQASGGYNEQFF
NA	TRBV28	many	TRBJ1-1	15	TGTGCCAGCAGCCCGACAGGTCGGCTGAACACTGAAGCTTTCTTT	CASSPTGRLNTEAFF
NA	TRBV18	NA	TRBJ1-5	15	TGTGCCAGCTCACCACAGAGGGTTAGCAATCAGCCCGAGCATTTT	CASSPQRVSNQPEHF
NA	TRBV5-1	many	TRBJ1-1	14	TGTGCCAGCAGCTTAGACGGCATGAACACTGAAGCTTTCTTT	CASSLDGMNTEAFF
NA	TRBV15	few	TRBJ1-2	15	TGTGCCACCAGCAGAGATAAGGGGGACATGCGTGGCTACACCTTC	CATSRDKGDMRGYTF
NA	TRBV7-9	NA	TRBJ1-1	15	TGTGCCAGCAGCTTATTTCAGGGCGGGGACACTGAAGCTTTCTTT	CASSLFQGGDTEAFF
NA	TRBV7-8	few	TRBJ1-1	14	TGTGCCAGCAGCTGGGGGGGGGGCATCACTGAAGCTTTCTTT	CASSWGGGITEAFF
NA	TRBV10-3	few	TRBJ1-1	18	TGTGCCATCAGTGAAATCCCTCCTATTGGACGGGGATGGGGTGAAGCTTTCTTT	CAISEIPPIGRGWGEAFF
TRBD1	TRBV12-3/TRBV12-4	NA	TRBJ2-2	18	TGTGCCAGCAGACGGTCCGGGACAGGGGGCCCGAACACCGGGGAGCTGTTTTTT	CASRRSGTGGPNTGELFF
NA	TRBV14	NA	TRBJ2-3	15	TGTGCCAGCAGCCGCGCCCCAGGGGGCACAGATACGCAGTATTTT	CASSRAPGGTDTQYF
NA	TRBV4-2	many	TRBJ1-4	16	TGTGCCAGCAGCCCAGTAATCGCAGGGTTTGACGAAAAACTGTTTTTT	CASSPVIAGFDEKLFF
NA	TRBV7-9	NA	TRBJ1-6	14	TGTGCCAGCAGCTTACAGGGAGCCCGTTCACCCCTCCACTTT	CASSLQGARSPLHF
NA	TRBV28	few	TRBJ1-2	14	TGTGCCAGCAGTTTAACAGGTGGTGCGAGTGGCTACACCTTC	CASSLTGGASGYTF
NA	TRBV6-5	many	TRBJ1-1	12	TGTGCCAGCAGTTTCTCCGGGCGACAAACTTTCTTT	CASSFSGRQTFF
NA	TRBV12-3/TRBV12-4	few	TRBJ2-1	10	TGTGCCAGCAGTTTCAATGAGCAGTTCTTC	CASSFNEQFF
TRBD1	TRBV20-1	NA	TRBJ2-2	17	TGCAGTGCTAGGGGGACAGGGGGCTATTTCAACACCGGGGAGCTGTTTTTT	CSARGTGGYFNTGELFF
NA	TRBV7-9	NA	TRBJ1-4	15	TGTGCCAGCAGCCTAGCTTCGAACAGGGTCGAAAAACTGTTTTTT	CASSLASNRVEKLFF
NA	TRBV29-1	NA	TRBJ2-1	14	TGCAGCGTTGAAGATCACGGCAGCTACAATGAGCAGTTCTTC	CSVEDHGSYNEQFF
NA	TRBV3-1	NA	TRBJ2-1	16	TGTGCCAGCAGCCAAGCGGGACGGGCGTCCTACAATGAGCAGTTCTTC	CASSQAGRASYNEQFF
TRBD1	TRBV12-3/TRBV12-4	NA	TRBJ2-4	15	TGTGCCAGCAGTTTAAGGGGGCTAGCCAAAAACATTCAGTACTTC	CASSLRGLAKNIQYF
TRBD2	TRBV20-1	many	TRBJ2-7	16	TGCAGTGCTAGTCCCCTTACTAGCGGGACCGTCTACGAGCAGTACTTC	CSASPLTSGTVYEQYF
TRBD2	TRBV27	few	TRBJ2-3	20	TGTGCCAGCAGTCGCACTATGGGGCTAGCGGGAGTTACGGGCACAGATACGCAGTATTTT	CASSRTMGLAGVTGTDTQYF
NA	TRBV7-9	few	TRBJ1-1	13	TGTGCCAGCAGCAAGGACAGTTACACTGAAGCTTTCTTT	CASSKDSYTEAFF
NA	TRBV28	NA	TRBJ2-7	14	TGTGCCAGCAGTTTACGGGCTAGCTCCTACGAGCAGTACTTC	CASSLRASSYEQYF
NA	TRBV4-2	few	TRBJ1-3	16	TGTGCCAGCAGCCAGGATCCTGACAGTCTTGGAAACACCATATATTTT	CASSQDPDSLGNTIYF
NA	TRBV3-1	few	TRBJ2-7	11	TGTGCCAGCAGCCAACATAGGGAGCAGTACTTC	CASSQHREQYF